The 27 T cell receptor beta chains listed next were all sequenced from one sample in a study of T cell responses to AZD1222 COVID-19 vaccine (dated by TCRdb to the early 2020s). To prepare the library, the immunoSEQ multiplex PCR assay was applied. TCRdb limited this immuneACCESS table to in-frame rearrangements with V and J called. A share of clones is missing; checked studies link under half to unresolved V genes, and the rest is unexplained. Counted in this sample were about 150,000 clones; 80% to 95% of them appeared once. Of the sample, about 1.4% is held by the ten largest clones. The intended sense of this specimen's time point label: baseline before first vaccination. Sample: peripheral blood, taken on day 0 of AZD1222 vaccination. These receptors all stem from an adult in good health.

This clone turned up a few times. The genes are TRBV24-1 and TRBJ2-7; D is unclear. The CDR3 has 12 amino acids. V was cut by 4 bases and J by 9 bases, with 12 bases left in between. Germline V gene sequence: CDR1 KGHDR, CDR2 SFDVKD. CDR3 sequence (DNA): TGTGCCACCAGTGACCTAGGGTTAGCGCAGTACTTC. Amino acid sequence: CATSDLGLAQYF.

The rearrangement uses TRBV6-1 and TRBJ1-5; D might be TRBD1 (6 bases). From germline, CDR1 is MNHNS and CDR2 SASEGT. The CDR3 is 16 amino acids. With 2 bases removed from V and 0 bases from J, the gap between germline ends came to 11 bases. DNA for the CDR3: TGTGCCAGCAGTGAAACAGGGTGGTATAGCAATCAGCCCCAGCATTTT. It specifies CASSETGWYSNQPQHF.

The chain uses TRBV28 and TRBJ1-1, with 7 bases aligning to TRBD1. Trimming cost V 6 bases and J 3 bases; bases outside gene matches: 13. The CDR3 totals 16 residues. CDR1 is MDHEN and CDR2 is SYDVKM in the germline V gene. The CDR3 here is CASSPGTVKEDTEAFF. The DNA for the CDR3 is TGTGCCAGCAGCCCCGGGACAGTTAAGGAGGACACTGAAGCTTTCTTT. The full variable domain, its missing parts supplied by reference TRBV28 and TRBJ1-1, is DVKVTQSSRYLVKRTGEKVFLECVQDMDHENMFWYRQDPGLGLRLIYFSYDVKMKEKGDIPEGYSVSREKKERFSLILESASTNQTSMYLCASSPGTVKEDTEAFFGQGTRLTVV.

This chain links TRBV6-2 or TRBV6-3 with TRBJ1-2, with D unresolved. From germline, CDR1 is MNHEY and CDR2 SVGEGT. This CDR3 region has 11 residues. With 5 bases removed from V and 2 bases from J, the gap between germline ends came to 3 bases. As DNA, the CDR3 is TGTGCCAGCAGTCACAACTATGGCTACACCTTC. Its protein product is CASSHNYGYTF.

CDR3 nucleotides: TGTGCCAGCACCACCGGGACACAGAATCAGCCCCAGCATTTT. Protein: CASTTGTQNQPQHF. J is TRBJ1-5 and V is TRBV28; D is perhaps TRBD1 (6 bases). The CDR3 runs 14 residues. Germline CDR1 reads MDHEN; CDR2 reads SYDVKM. Trimming cost V 7 bases and J 4 bases, with 14 bases left between them.

The rearrangement joins TRBV7-8 to TRBJ1-2; possibly TRBD1 for D (6 bases). The V gene's germline CDR1 is SGHVS and CDR2 FQNEAQ. V was shortened by 1 base and J by 2 bases, with 14 bases between the two germline ends. This CDR3 contains 16 residues. The CDR3 sequence is CASSLVQGKVNYGYTF. The DNA of the CDR3 is TGTGCCAGCAGCTTAGTCCAGGGGAAAGTAAACTATGGCTACACCTTC.

This clone was picked up one time. V usage is TRBV4-2 and J usage is TRBJ2-5; possibly TRBD1 for D (7 bases). From germline, CDR1 is LGHNA and CDR2 YNFKEQ. The CDR3 is made up of 15 amino acids. V shed 7 bases and J shed 5 bases, with 20 bases lying between them. CDR3 sequence: CASTQGQGGEETQYF. As DNA, the CDR3 is TGTGCCAGCACTCAAGGTCAGGGGGGAGAGGAGACCCAGTACTTC.

This clone has just a few counts. The rearrangement joins TRBV13 to TRBJ2-1; 11 bases line up with TRBD1. This CDR3 region has 14 residues. Germline V gene lookup returns CDR1 PRHDT and CDR2 FYEKMQ (reference sequence). V shed 5 bases and J 9 bases; nucleotides not matched to a gene: 6. DNA of the CDR3: TGTGCCAGCAGCGATCGGACAGGGGGCAGTGAGCAGTTCTTC. This translates into CASSDRTGGSEQFF.

This chain connects TRBV29-1 to TRBJ2-2, with D perhaps matching TRBD1 or TRBD2 (5 bases each). The CDR3 is made up of 14 amino acids. V was clipped by 2 bases and J by 4 bases, with 11 bases between them. From germline, CDR1 is SQVTM and CDR2 ANQGSEA. The CDR3 protein is CSVEYRRSTGELFF. The CDR3 coding sequence is TGCAGCGTTGAATACAGGAGGAGCACCGGGGAGCTGTTTTTT.

The V call is TRBV2, the J call TRBJ2-1; maybe TRBD2 (5 bases). The CDR3 spans 11 residues. Trimming pared 7 bases from V and 8 bases from J, leaving 9 bases between. Germline V lookup: CDR1 SNHLY, CDR2 FYNNEI. Here the CDR3 reads CASNGVYEQFF. CDR3 bases: TGTGCCAGCAACGGGGTTTATGAGCAGTTCTTC.

V is TRBV4-2 and J is TRBJ1-2; 7 bases match TRBD1. This CDR3 has 19 amino acids. The V gene's germline CDR1 is LGHNA and CDR2 YNFKEQ. V was clipped by 1 base and J by 4 bases; unmatched bases: 18. The CDR3 DNA is TGTGCCAGCAGCCAAGGAGTGGCTTTGGGTACAGGGGAGGGCTATGGCTACACCTTC. Translation gives CASSQGVALGTGEGYGYTF.

The CDR3 coding sequence is TGTGCCAGCACCCCCCGTGCGAACACTGAAGCTTTCTTT. This codes for CASTPRANTEAFF. The genes are TRBV12-3 or TRBV12-4 and TRBJ1-1; D gene uncertain. The CDR3 totals 13 residues. V lost 7 bases and J lost 1, with 10 bases in between.

J is TRBJ2-7 and V is TRBV5-6; possibly TRBD2 for D (5 bases). Germline V gene data show CDR1 as SGHDT and CDR2 as YYEEEE. CDR3 length: 13 amino acids. Trimming pared 0 bases from V and 7 bases from J, leaving 11 bases between. The CDR3, as DNA: TGTGCCAGCAGCTTGGATCTTTCGGGGGAGCAGTACTTC. Residues: CASSLDLSGEQYF.

This sequence joins TRBV7-2 and TRBJ1-3; D may be TRBD1 (5 bases). The germline V gene has CDR1 SGHTA and CDR2 FQGNSA. This CDR3 has 16 residues. Trimming stripped 2 bases from V and 3 bases from J, with 14 bases between. CDR3 sequence reads: CASSLIGGGVGNTIYF. CDR3 coding DNA: TGTGCCAGCAGCTTAATTGGGGGAGGAGTTGGAAACACCATATATTTT. Full variable domain (remainder filled in from reference TRBV7-2 and TRBJ1-3): GAGVSQSPSNKVTEKGKDVELRCDPISGHTALYWYRQSLGQGLEFLIYFQGNSAPDKSGLPSDRFSAERTGGSVSTLTIQRTQQEDSAVYLCASSLIGGGVGNTIYFGEGSWLTVV.

J is TRBJ2-2 and V is TRBV9; 7 positions match TRBD1. The junction had 13 bases not matched to a gene; V was cut back by 0 bases and J by 5 bases. Germline values: CDR1 SGDLS, CDR2 YYNGEE. This CDR3 is built from 18 residues. This chain's CDR3 is CASSVEINRGLGTGELFF. For the CDR3, the DNA is TGTGCCAGCAGCGTAGAAATAAATAGGGGGCTAGGGACCGGGGAGCTGTTTTTT.

This chain connects TRBV29-1 to TRBJ2-5, with TRBD2 matching 8 bases. The length of the CDR3 is 13 residues. V gave up 6 bases and J gave up 3 bases; unmatched junction bases: 6. CDR1 SQVTM and CDR2 ANQGSEA come from the germline V gene. CDR3 in DNA: TGCAGCGTCCGTTCGGGAGGGGAAGAGACCCAGTACTTC. Protein product: CSVRSGGEETQYF.

This rearrangement joins TRBV27 to TRBJ1-1; D is undetermined. The CDR3 totals 12 residues. The V and J ends lost 4 bases and 6 bases respectively, with 9 bases between them. CDR1 and CDR2 from the germline V gene are MNHEY and SMNVEV (reference sequence). The CDR3 here is CASSSLAPEAFF. The DNA for the CDR3 is TGTGCCAGCAGTTCCCTTGCCCCTGAAGCTTTCTTT.

The chain joins TRBV10-3 to TRBJ2-3; 8 nucleotides agree with TRBD1. V dropped 10 bases and J dropped 0; count of bases not matched to a gene: 9. The CDR3 extends over 15 amino acids. Germline loops: CDR1 ENHRY, CDR2 SYGVKD. The CDR3 is CATSPDRASTDTQYF. The CDR3 nucleotides read TGTGCCACCTCCCCGGACAGGGCTAGCACAGATACGCAGTATTTT.

This rearrangement joins TRBV5-1 to TRBJ2-3, with 7 bases matching TRBD2. Trimming took 3 bases from V and 7 from J; bases not matched to a gene: 5. Germline V CDR1 and CDR2: SGHRS, YFSETQ. The CDR3 has 13 amino acids. The CDR3 spells CASSSGGINTQYF. The CDR3 DNA follows: TGCGCCAGCAGCTCCGGGGGGATAAATACGCAGTATTTT.

The chain carries TRBV7-9 and TRBJ1-6; D uncertain. V lost 5 bases, J lost 9 bases, and 8 bases lay in between. CDR3 length equals 12 residues. Per the germline V gene, CDR1 is SEHNR and CDR2 is FQNEAQ (reference sequence). CDR3 nucleotides: TGTGCCAGCAGCGTGGGCGGTTCACCCCTCCACTTT. As protein: CASSVGGSPLHF.

The chain joins TRBV4-1 to TRBJ1-4; maybe TRBD1 (5 bases). Trimming left V 2 bases short and J 2 bases short, with 12 bases between. There are 16 residues in the CDR3. From germline, CDR1 is MGHRA and CDR2 YSYEKL. The CDR3 DNA sequence: TGCGCCAGCAGCCAACCCTCTCGGGGGACTAATGAAAAACTGTTTTTT. Translating gives CASSQPSRGTNEKLFF.

V and J are TRBV7-3 and TRBJ1-1; no firm D call. Germline V gene data show CDR1 as SGHTA and CDR2 as FQGTGA. This CDR3 has 13 residues. Between the trimmed V and J ends, which lost 5 bases and 1 base, there was a span of 8 bases. CDR3 sequence: CASSVMRNTEAFF. The CDR3 DNA reads TGTGCCAGCAGCGTTATGAGGAACACTGAAGCTTTCTTT.

The chain couples TRBV4-2 to TRBJ1-4; the D gene is possibly TRBD1 (5 bases). V lost 0 bases and J lost 8, with 13 bases in between. The CDR3 runs to 15 residues. Germline values: CDR1 LGHNA, CDR2 YNFKEQ. The CDR3 bases are TGTGCCAGCAGCCAAGAAATTAACAAGGGGGAAAAACTGTTTTTT. Its protein product is CASSQEINKGEKLFF.

The chain recombines TRBV11-3 with TRBJ1-1; TRBD1 agrees at 7 bases. After removal of 3 bases from V and 3 bases from J, the junction contained 4 bases not matched to a gene. This CDR3 is 14 amino acids long. CDR1 is SGHNT, CDR2 YENEEA, per germline. The CDR3, as DNA: TGTGCCAGCAGCTTTACAGGGGTGGACACTGAAGCTTTCTTT. Translating gives CASSFTGVDTEAFF.

In this sample, this clone turned up once. This chain links TRBV18 with TRBJ2-5; a weak D match, TRBD2 (6 bases). V was pared by 3 bases and J by 0 bases, with 20 bases between. The germline gives CDR1 KGHSH, CDR2 LQKENI. The CDR3 covers 18 residues. CDR3 region: CASSPGPGRRSYQETQYF. The CDR3 bases are TGTGCCAGCTCACCCGGACCTGGGAGGAGGTCGTACCAAGAGACCCAGTACTTC. Supplemented by reference TRBV18 and TRBJ2-5, the full variable domain reads NAGVMQNPRHLVRRRGQEARLRCSPMKGHSHVYWYRQLPEEGLKFMVYLQKENIIDESGMPKERFSAEFPKEGPSILRIQQVVRGDSAAYFCASSPGPGRRSYQETQYFGPGTRLLVL.

The chain carries TRBV21-1 and TRBJ2-3. TRBV21-1 constitutes a pseudogene. The CDR3 covers 15 residues. The CDR3 protein is CASSKLQGGTDTQYF. CDR3 DNA: TGTGCCAGCAGCAAACTTCAGGGAGGCACAGATACGCAGTATTTT.

The chain has TRBV5-6 and TRBJ1-2; D possibly corresponds to TRBD1 (6 bases). Germline loops: CDR1 SGHDT, CDR2 YYEEEE. This CDR3 is 14 amino acids long. V lost 2 bases and J lost 2, with 10 bases in between. The CDR3 region is CASSFGQGNYGYTF. As DNA, the CDR3 is TGTGCCAGCAGCTTTGGGCAGGGGAACTATGGCTACACCTTC. Full variable domain (missing parts from reference TRBV5-6 and TRBJ1-2): DAGVTQSPTHLIKTRGQQVTLRCSPKSGHDTVSWYQQALGQGPQFIFQYYEEEERQRGNFPDRFSGHQFPNYSSELNVNALLLGDSALYLCASSFGQGNYGYTFGSGTRLTVV.